This TCR beta chain is drawn from a study of blood T cell repertoires in COVID-19. At the level of the study: Sites across the United States, Italy and Spain contributed samples from acute and convalescent COVID-19.

Germline V lookup: CDR1 MGHDK, CDR2 SYGVNS. The CDR3 has 12 residues. Trimming took 3 bases from V and 8 from J, leaving 10 bases between them. This clone was observed a few times. TCRdb's copy holds only in-frame clones and misses some; the assay was immunoSEQ multiplex PCR. The table lists fewer than 450,000 clones, around 89% of them singletons. V gene TRBV25-1 combines with J gene TRBJ1-1, with TRBD1 as a possible D gene (6 bases). The receptor was derived from a woman aged 18-35 years who had recovered from COVID-19. What was sequenced was PBMCs or T cells enriched from blood (not recorded which). CDR3 protein: CASSEYGTEAFF. The CDR3 coding sequence is TGTGCCAGCAGTGAGTATGGGACAGAAGCTTTCTTT. Full variable domain (outside the CDR3, taken from reference TRBV25-1 and TRBJ1-1): EADIYQTPRYLVIGTGKKITLECSQTMGHDKMYWYQQDPGMELHLIHYSYGVNSTEKGDLSSESTVSRIRTEHFPLTLESARPSHTSQYLCASSEYGTEAFFGQGTRLTVV.